The clone carrying this TCR beta chain was counted a few times. The antigen is unknown. Study processing details: A distant-metastasis classifier for papillary thyroid cancer was built using CDR3 differences across clinicopathological groups. TCRdb re-called clones from the PCR reads using MiXCR. The V and J calls come from TCRdb's annotation, not from the publication. This table has 25,000 to 35,000 clones, approximately 17% appearing once. The data originate from a study of metastatic and nonmetastatic thyroid tumors. For the study at large: Repertoires from blood and tumor or nodule tissue of malignant and benign thyroid patients were compared.

Overall study results and limits: Reported TCR beta diversity, measured in blood and tumor, was significantly higher for malignant thyroid tumors than for benign nodules.

No treatment had been given to any patient before thyroid surgery. Deletions cut 6 bases from V and 7 bases from J, with 9 bases between. The CDR3 has 12 amino acids. CDR1 and CDR2 (germline): MNHNS, SASEGT. This receptor was obtained from a female donor with papillary thyroid cancer or a benign thyroid nodule (not recorded which). Some clones in this sample may be carry-over from other donors' samples. The V gene is TRBV6-1, the J gene TRBJ2-2; D may correspond to TRBD1 or TRBD2 (7 bases each). Sequenced material: blood. CDR3 in DNA: TGTGCCAGCAGCAGGGGGGGCGGGGAGCTGTTTTTT. Translating it yields CASSRGGGELFF.